A selection of T cell receptor beta chains follows, all from one sample in a study of T-cell reconstitution after alpha-beta-depleted transplantation in children. TCRdb fed the PCR reads into MiXCR, producing one record per CDR3 protein. The sample yields about 830,000 distinct CDR3 sequences, 16% seen once. The source material was PBMCs, mostly from graft donor cells, sampled 360 days after TCRalphabeta/CD19-depleted stem cell transplant. These receptors were taken from a male patient aged 10-17 years who had a stem cell transplant for acute lymphoblastic leukemia, so the T cells may come from the graft donor. CDR3s include the opening cysteine and the closing phenylalanine or tryptophan. The D gene is left open where the match is weak. Where a row states a size, it is once, few, many or the class of an expanded clone; other rows omit it.

v_gene	j_gene	d_gene	abundance	CDR3aa	CDR3nt
TRBV20-1	TRBJ1-1	.	few	CSAREDITMNTEAFF	TGCAGTGCTAGAGAGGACATCACCATGAACACTGAAGCTTTCTTT
TRBV5-1	TRBJ2-5	.	.	CASSSFKGGQETQYF	TGCGCCAGCAGCTCCTTCAAGGGTGGCCAAGAGACCCAGTACTTC
TRBV28	TRBJ1-3	.	.	CASSVLPGTYSPSGNTIYF	TGTGCCAGCAGTGTACTCCCCGGGACATACAGCCCCTCTGGAAACACCATATATTTT
TRBV5-6	TRBJ2-7	.	.	CASSSDLSSREQYF	TGTGCCAGCAGCTCAGACTTGTCGAGCCGCGAGCAGTACTTC
TRBV24-1	TRBJ2-1	.	few	CATSGRWDLAAPREQFF	TGTGCCACCAGTGGGCGCTGGGACTTAGCGGCCCCCCGAGAGCAGTTCTTC
TRBV7-8	TRBJ2-7	.	.	CASSLGLRVTYEQYF	TGTGCCAGCAGCTTAGGACTCCGGGTGACCTACGAGCAGTACTTC
TRBV7-9	TRBJ2-1	TRBD2	.	CASSLAPGLGSDEQFF	TGTGCCAGCAGCTTAGCACCGGGACTAGGCTCCGATGAGCAGTTCTTC
TRBV20-1	TRBJ2-7	.	few	CSARDTGRPYEQYF	TGCAGTGCTAGAGATACGGGCCGCCCCTACGAGCAGTACTTC
TRBV5-1	TRBJ2-7	.	many	CASSFVGNEQYF	TGCGCCAGCAGCTTTGTAGGGAACGAGCAGTACTTC
TRBV4-1	TRBJ2-5	.	.	CASSQFGTPGTQYF	TGCGCCAGCAGCCAATTCGGGACCCCTGGGACCCAGTACTTC
TRBV7-6	TRBJ2-7	TRBD2	.	CASSLEVGYSGSPYEQYF	TGTGCCAGCAGCTTAGAGGTGGGCTATAGCGGGAGCCCCTACGAGCAGTACTTC
TRBV18	TRBJ2-3	.	few	CASSRSTGGQDTQYF	TGTGCCAGCTCGCGAAGTACCGGGGGGCAGGATACGCAGTATTTT
TRBV5-1	TRBJ2-1	.	.	CATHLGVLGNEQFF	TGCGCCACCCACCTAGGAGTTCTGGGGAATGAGCAGTTCTTC
TRBV9	TRBJ2-6	.	few	CASSVAGFSGANVLTF	TGTGCCAGCAGCGTAGCTGGCTTCTCTGGGGCCAACGTCCTGACTTTC
TRBV12-3/TRBV12-4	TRBJ2-3	TRBD2	.	CASSRSGTSGPDTQYF	TGTGCCAGCAGTCGGTCCGGGACTAGCGGCCCGGATACGCAGTATTTT
TRBV9	TRBJ2-7	.	.	CASSVGVQATYEQYF	TGTGCCAGCAGCGTAGGTGTGCAGGCGACCTACGAGCAGTACTTC
TRBV11-1	TRBJ2-1	TRBD2	few	CASSTEVGRGSYNEQFF	TGTGCCAGCAGCACGGAGGTTGGGAGGGGTTCCTACAATGAGCAGTTCTTC
TRBV4-2	TRBJ2-4	TRBD2	.	CASSPTGLARNIQYF	TGTGCCAGCAGCCCCACGGGACTAGCGCGCAACATTCAGTACTTC
TRBV20-1	TRBJ2-7	TRBD2	.	CSARIPLRLAGAGEQYF	TGCAGTGCTAGGATTCCTCTAAGGCTAGCGGGAGCGGGGGAGCAGTACTTC
TRBV15	TRBJ1-3	.	.	CATSRKHWSSGNTIYF	TGTGCCACCAGCAGAAAACATTGGAGCTCTGGAAACACCATATATTTT
TRBV3-1	TRBJ2-6	.	.	CASSPLAGAPNSGANVLTF	TGTGCCAGCAGCCCCCTGGCAGGGGCCCCTAACTCTGGGGCCAACGTCCTGACTTTC
TRBV5-1	TRBJ2-2	TRBD1	many	CASSIQGTKAGELFF	TGCGCCAGCAGCATACAGGGGACCAAGGCCGGGGAGCTGTTTTTT
TRBV5-1	TRBJ2-7	.	.	CASSLALTPWGTHEQYF	TGCGCCAGCAGCTTGGCCTTGACGCCGTGGGGGACCCACGAGCAGTACTTC
TRBV18	TRBJ2-5	TRBD2	many	CASSPGTSGTQETQYF	TGTGCCAGCTCACCGGGGACTAGCGGGACTCAAGAGACCCAGTACTTC
TRBV20-1	TRBJ2-3	.	many	CSARPSAESTDTQYF	TGCAGTGCTAGGCCTAGCGCGGAAAGCACAGATACGCAGTATTTT
TRBV7-6	TRBJ2-7	TRBD2	few	CASSSDLAGGQGEQYF	TGTGCCAGCAGCTCGGACTTAGCGGGAGGTCAGGGCGAGCAGTACTTC
TRBV18	TRBJ1-5	.	few	CASSPLQVLGQPQHF	TGTGCCAGCTCACCACTGCAGGTGCTTGGACAGCCCCAGCATTTT
TRBV9	TRBJ2-7	.	many	CASSVSADYEQYF	TGTGCCAGCAGCGTCTCGGCAGACTACGAGCAGTACTTC
TRBV13	TRBJ2-1	.	few	CASSLGGGTLNEQFF	TGTGCCAGCAGCTTAGGTGGCGGGACCCTCAATGAGCAGTTCTTC